The entry below gives a single TCR beta chain sequence along with its context. Its antigen remains undetermined. Base qualities are missing; no much larger clone stands one base away. The CDR3 contains 14 residues, cysteine and phenylalanine counted. The entry retains the CDR3 DNA only, 42 bases that are in frame from base 1. The V end loses 2 bases and the J end loses 2 bases, and a stretch of 8 bases separates them. The germline V gene specifies SGHRS as CDR1 and YFSETQ as CDR2. This record comes from a study of blood T cells in healthy people across ages (dated by TCRdb to 2013 to 2016). Looking at the study overall: In model experiments, template switching captured roughly one uniquely barcoded TCR beta cDNA molecule for every two T cells. Donors were grouped into four age groups: young (average roughly 17 years), middle-aged (around 39), aged (about 59) and long-lived (approximately 78). To avoid experimental bias, donors of different ages were distributed randomly across sequencing lanes. Age-related changes in TCR beta repertoire diversity were measured in the study by deep sequencing normalized with unique cDNA molecular identifiers. For two donors (one aged 18 to 30 and one aged 80 or older), the study analyzed two additional independent replicas of 1 million unique cDNA reads from the same blood draw.

Findings and caveats that apply to the study as a whole: Because the CMV infection status of the donors was unknown, age-related changes in expanded clonotypes may potentially have been confounded. A strong correlation was found between observed TCR beta diversity and the percentage of naive T cells measured by flow cytometry. Compared with the aged group, the long-lived group had more naive CD4+ T cells, fewer expanded clones and increased TCR diversity, suggesting age selection. Observed TCR beta diversity per million T cells fell roughly linearly with age, and a significant reduction was already apparent by age around 40. Since profiling was done on bulk unsorted PBMCs, naive and antigen-experienced compartments could not be conclusively compared. Estimates of total diversity from one million sequenced T cells were regarded as lower bounds and underestimates.

Receptors were amplified or captured by 5' RACE. The data were produced on an Illumina HiSeq 2500. A second PCR of about 7 to 12 cycles was run with a J-beta primer mix and a sample-barcoded 5' primer. A template-switch 5' adaptor carrying 12 random nucleotides introduced a unique molecular identifier onto each TCR beta cDNA molecule. Each sample yielded at least 3 million CDR3-containing paired-end reads. The Mint cDNA synthesis kit, primed by a TRBC-specific oligonucleotide, was used to synthesize first-strand cDNA from all RNA. Following uracil-DNA glycosylase treatment, all cDNA underwent a first 18-cycle PCR with the universal primers M1SS and BC2_uni_R. The source study handled its data this way. Normalization of each sample was performed by random selection of 1 million high-quality reads, each carrying a distinct molecular identifier. Reads sharing molecular identifiers were discarded rather than binned into consensus sequences. MiTCR, set to a Q25 quality threshold and the strictest error-elimination algorithm, was used for CDR3 identification, clonotype clustering and error correction. A nonparametric unseen species model with Euler transformation was used to estimate a lower bound on total TCR beta diversity. TCRdb applied fastp at Q25 and MiXCR to the public reads, then kept only in-frame beta chains. Here each entry gathers all rows of one CDR3 protein and keeps the most common genes and DNA. The authors' filters were not applied to this entry. This sample gives 850,000 to 1,000,000 distinct CDR3 sequences in total; roughly half of them show up just once. The ten largest clones capture 20% to 25% of the sample.

The donors were around 39 Caucasian individuals from Russia, aged roughly 6 to 100 years, who were systemically healthy. Each donor gave around 9.5 milliliters of peripheral blood, collected into EDTA-treated Vacutainer tubes. Ficoll-Paque density-gradient centrifugation was used to isolate PBMCs, with at least 6 million per sample. Trizol reagent was used to extract total RNA from the PBMCs, yielding at least 6 micrograms per sample. Naive CD45RAhigh/CD27high T cell percentages were measured by flow cytometry on a PBMC aliquot from every donor. This receptor was taken from a woman aged 55-70 years in good health. The chain is made from TRBV5-1 and TRBJ2-1; the D gene is unclear. Sequencing used blood. The DNA is TGCGCCAGCAGCTTAAGTAGGCCCTACAATGAGCAGTTCTTC. This is translated as CASSLSRPYNEQFF.